A single sample is the source of the 2 T cell receptor beta chains below, sequenced in a study of blood T cells in healthy people across ages. A second PCR of roughly 6 to 12 cycles used a sample-barcoded 5' primer and a J-beta primer mix. TCRdb recomputed calls from the 5' RACE reads with MiXCR, one row per CDR3 protein. This sample has some 1.5 million distinct CDR3 sequences, with approximately 30% found just once. Input material: blood. The receptors stem from a woman in her twenties or thirties in good health.

This clonotype has ten or more counts. Relative to the germline gene, one junction end is altered; a read error may explain this. The rearrangement uses TRBV24-1 and TRBJ2-7; TRBD1 matches 8 bases. CDR1 and CDR2 from the germline V gene are KGHDR and SFDVKD. The CDR3 is 14 amino acids. This chain's CDR3 is CATSGDRGSNEQYF. For the CDR3, the DNA is TGTGCCACCAGTGGCGACAGGGGCTCCAACGAGCAGTACTTC.

Concerning this clonotype: The DNA is omitted, as the CDR3 cannot be located on it reliably, and the CDR3 follows TCRdb's listing. This rearrangement joins TRBV6-4 to TRBJ2-7; the listed D gene, TRBD2, was not tested against the DNA. The CDR3 is 14 residues long, counting both termini. The germline CDR1 and CDR2 sequences are MRHNA and SNTAGT. The chain's CDR3 is CASSSSPGLGEQYF.